This T cell receptor beta chain was profiled in a study of cytomegalovirus exposure and HLA in healthy donors (dated by TCRdb to the late 2010s). Looking at the study overall: An earlier analysis of roughly 570 of the donors reported 250 to 300 Gb of sequence data and around 100 million unique TCR beta sequences obtained from about 179 million T cells. Approximately 310 gigabases of sequencing data and around 80 million unique TCR sequences made up an early release that covered fewer than 650 HLA-typed donors. The genetic ancestry cluster associated with self-reported Caucasian donors included around 76% of the 398 genotyped donors. The study aimed to test whether signatures of past pathogen exposure could be identified by cataloging public T cell receptors. The T cell repertoires of about 700 subjects were profiled by immunosequencing and related to cytomegalovirus serostatus. Besides the first cohort of roughly 660 subjects, a separate validation cohort made up of 120 different subjects was used. The study combined high-throughput TCR immunosequencing, statistical association of individual TCRs with disease status, and machine learning to predict cytomegalovirus infection status. To study patterns of TCR occurrence, a later analysis re-analyzed previously published TCR beta repertoires from 500 to 850 donors and added high-resolution HLA genotyping. The later analysis used no new phenotypic data to find candidate immune exposures, relying instead on TCR beta sequences and their occurrence across donors. An earlier analysis of about 620 of the donors applied high-throughput TCR beta sequencing to assess whether each TCR beta V gene segment acted as functional or pseudogenic. Donor age, sex, ethnicity and CMV serostatus were compiled alongside the repertoire data. In a later genetic analysis, genome-wide SNP genotypes for about 65% of the roughly 700 donors were used, and that subset was treated as a discovery cohort. All discovery cohort repertoires had been generated on a single sequencing platform. HLA typing covered class I and class II loci at four-digit resolution. The number of typed donors differed by locus: 629-630 for A, B, C, DRB1 and DQB1; some 500 for DQA1; approximately 610 for DPA1; and about 450 for DPB1. Because of strong linkage in the cohort, four or five DR-DQ haplotypes were treated as single units for association and clustering. On average, around 240,000 unique TCR beta nucleotide sequences were sequenced per donor among a few hundred genotyped donors of the cohort, with roughly 18% of those sequences being non-productive.

Worth noting for this clone: Its antigen is not yet known. Base qualities are not provided; no much larger clone lies one nucleotide away.

In total, 500 to 700 healthy bone marrow donors made up the cohort. At the time of sampling, every cohort member was nominally healthy, though immune exposures that went unrecorded were likely present. The donor tested CMV seropositive, placing the donor among the 250 to 350 seropositive members of the cohort. Every donor gave a peripheral blood sample, and the peripheral blood mononuclear cells from that sample were used for TCR beta sequencing. The Qiagen DNeasy Blood Extraction Kit was used to extract genomic DNA from the blood cell samples. The method was the immunoSEQ multiplex PCR assay. The multiplex PCR relied on a mix of 60 forward primers for TCR Vbeta segments and 13 reverse primers for TCR Jbeta segments. A multiplex PCR assay on genomic DNA amplified the CDR3 region of rearranged TCR beta genes. The Illumina HiSeq System was used to sequence the amplified TCR beta libraries as 87-base-pair reads. The source study handled its data this way. A later analysis tallied around 82 million unique TCR beta chains across the approximately 670 repertoires, and around 9.9 million of those chains were shared by two or more donors. A nearest-neighbor algorithm error-corrected the raw reads and collapsed the reads into unique sequences, merging closely related sequences to remove PCR and sequencing errors. Alignment of CDR3 sequences to IMGT reference sequences was used to assign V, D and J gene segments. For a sequence to be retained, at least a six-nucleotide match to both a V gene segment and a J gene segment was required. A rearrangement was called productive if the CDR3 had no stop codons and remained in frame with V and J, and every other rearrangement was called non-productive. CDR3 was defined by IMGT convention, running from the second conserved V-encoded cysteine to the conserved J-encoded phenylalanine. In an earlier analysis of around 600 of the donors, sequences lacking an unambiguous match to a single V gene segment were excluded. An earlier analysis of fewer than 650 of the donors classified V segments as functional when productive rearrangements were above 56.7% and as segregating when the standard deviation between donors was above 5%. A statistical classification framework was built to diagnose cytomegalovirus status from the catalog of TCR beta chain sequences. A later analysis assigned V and J genes by comparing TCR nucleotide sequences with IMGT/GENE-DB human TR gene sequences. In a later analysis, CDR3 sequences and most-parsimonious VDJ recombination scenarios were assigned using the TCRdist pipeline. In a later analysis, every TCR beta chain was defined by the combination of its CDR3 amino acid sequence and its V-gene family, and reads without a unique V-gene family were dropped. In a later analysis, a few hundred highly shared, low-generation-probability nucleotide sequences were removed to address suspected cross-contamination and a sequencing artifact. In a later analysis, a clonal expansion index for each public chain was calculated from normalized within-repertoire ranks of inferred template counts. In a later analysis, generation probabilities were computed with a VDJ recombination model fitted to out-of-frame rearrangements, and the resulting probabilities were checked against IGoR. In a later analysis, hypergeometric tests were used to score TCR-TCR, TCR-HLA and TCR-CMV co-occurrence, with a repertoire-size bias correction applied to TCR pairs. A later analysis estimated false discovery rates by permuting HLA or CMV assignments 20 times. A later analysis grouped co-occurring TCRs with DBSCAN, adding TCRdist sequence similarity when clustering within HLA-allele-positive subsets. Co-occurrence clustering excluded repertoires with fewer than 30,000 or more than 120,000 public chains, plus five with anomalous nucleotide sharing. Imported from immuneACCESS, the table was reduced by TCRdb to in-frame sequences with V and J called. These copies leave out some clones; in studies compared against another copy, an unresolved V gene accounts for under half, and the cause of the remainder is not known. The D gene and trimming were derived from the DNA, and the V and J assignments and clone size from that table. Across this sample there are 90,000 to 120,000 clones, with 74% seen only once. 14% of the sample is in the top ten clones.

V lost 3 bases and J lost 6 bases, and the count of bases not matched to a germline gene is 11. There are 16 amino acids in the CDR3, from cysteine to phenylalanine inclusive. The only DNA kept is the CDR3, 48 bases in frame from the first base. CDR1 is given as SGHDN and CDR2 as FVKESK, both from the germline V gene. The paper as a whole reports these results and caveats: Compared with the roughly 670-donor mean, donors in an Asian-associated ancestry cluster had fewer N-insertions in productive TCRs, according to a later genetic analysis. In the study, around 150 TCR beta chains were listed as associated with cytomegalovirus. The sequencing pipeline was judged likely to have produced a cluster of highly shared sequence variants as a technical artifact. In a later analysis, HLA-associated TCR beta chains were found to be more clonally expanded and to have lower generation probabilities than equally common non-associated chains. Strong co-occurrence of HLA alleles, especially DR and DQ, made assigning TCR associations to individual alleles difficult. The classifier was reported to diagnose cytomegalovirus status with high specificity and sensitivity in both the original cohort and the validation cohort. The authors suggested that the approach could potentially be generalized to other disease states and immunological phenotypes. Because HLA typing was missing for some donors at each locus, association tests included only the typed subset. Some IMGT-functional V segments, including TRBV6-2 and TRBV6-3, could not be told apart with the 87-base-pair reads, so those segments were excluded. In this cohort, only TCR beta chains were sequenced, and detectable features were limited by the absence of alpha or paired-chain data. In an earlier analysis of some 550 of the donors, most TCR beta V segments were observed in productive rearrangements about 87% or about 30% of the time, broadly matching IMGT annotations. About 17 rarely observed V segments, including chromosome 9 orphons, were excluded from the earlier analysis of 550 to 700 of the donors because counts were too low. In a later genetic analysis, a missense DCLRE1C variant was associated with V-gene and J-gene trimming of TCR beta chains, and the association was replicated in an independent cohort. In a later analysis, TCR association rates were found to vary across HLA loci, with the most associated TCRs seen for DRB1 alleles and the fewest for HLA-C alleles. Most TCR sequences were seen in very few donors, while some public TCRs were found in many individuals. Immune exposure information for the cohort was limited to CMV serostatus. Presence/absence analyses assumed roughly uniform sequencing depth across donors, an assumption that may not hold. Correlated functional status among segregating V segments might be attributable to linkage disequilibrium, but an unknown experimental factor could not be ruled out. At a false discovery rate of 0.05, a later analysis linked under 20,000 TCR beta sequences to specific HLA alleles. A later analysis found that most CMV-associated TCR beta chains appeared HLA-restricted, with HLA associations seemingly driven largely by CMV exposure. A further reported finding was that TCR beta sequences accurately predicted the HLA-A and HLA-B alleles for most subjects in the first cohort. In vitro tests confirmed that a few of the cytomegalovirus-associated TCR beta chains recognize cytomegalovirus antigens. According to a later analysis, parvovirus B19, influenza, CMV and Epstein-Barr virus appeared linked to several top co-occurrence clusters.

The TCR sequence derives from a woman between 40 and 55 years old in good health and CMV-seropositive. The chain couples TRBV14 to TRBJ1-2; 9 nucleotides in the junction match TRBD1. Material: PBMCs. At the DNA level, the sequence is TGTGCCAGCAGCCACCCTTCTACAGGGGGCGGCCATGGCTACACCTTC. Translated, this gives CASSHPSTGGGHGYTF.